The present TCR beta chain was sequenced within a study of cytomegalovirus exposure and HLA in healthy donors. Study results and caveats: In a later analysis, V- and J-gene trimming of beta chains associated with a DCLRE1C missense variant, replicated independently. The study recorded over 150 TCR beta chains that were cytomegalovirus-associated. Sequencing likely caused a cluster of highly shared sequence variants.

As to this clone: Its antigen is not identified.

PCR involved 60 Vbeta and 13 Jbeta primers. Profiling relied on immunoSEQ multiplex PCR, and the TCRdb table lists in-frame clones only, not all of them. The table lists more than 110,000 clones, about three quarters of them singletons. The donors comprised healthy bone marrow donors. This TCR was sampled from a male donor in good health and CMV-seronegative. Sample: PBMCs.

The CDR3 reads CASSLGGGGYTF. CDR3 DNA sequence: TGTGCCAGCAGTTTAGGGGGGGGCGGCTACACCTTC. The chain links TRBV28 to TRBJ1-2; TRBD1 is a possible D gene (6 bases). V lost 2 bases and J 8 bases, leaving 9 bases between the germline ends. This CDR3 has 12 residues. The germline gives CDR1 MDHEN, CDR2 SYDVKM.